The T cell receptor (beta chain) under discussion was sequenced for a study of blood T cells in healthy people across ages. Caucasian individuals from Russia who were healthy and aged about 6 to 90 acted as donors. As concerns this clonotype: Its antigen is still unknown.

Then a second PCR, running about 6 to 12 cycles, was carried out with a sample-barcoded 5' primer and a J-beta primer mix. Each CDR3 protein is one row after TCRdb ran MiXCR on the 5' RACE reads. The sample holds 1.5 million to 1.9 million distinct CDR3 sequences, approximately 39% seen once. The study's findings and limits: A greater number of naive CD4+ cells and higher diversity distinguished long-lived donors from aged donors.

The V gene's germline CDR1 is MNHEY and CDR2 SMNVEV (reference sequence). The germline V and J ends were trimmed by 2 bases and 4 bases, with 9 bases remaining between them. The CDR3 is 14 amino acids. The TCR sequence derives from a woman aged 18 to 35 in good health. Sequencing input: blood. The V gene is TRBV27, the J gene TRBJ1-5, with D hard to call. CDR3 sequence reads: CASSLRTPNQPQHF. The CDR3 DNA reads TGTGCCAGCAGTTTACGAACCCCTAATCAGCCCCAGCATTTT.